This record looks at one T cell receptor beta chain sequence and its context. The antigen it recognizes is unknown. Qualities for individual bases were not recorded, and no much larger clone is one base off. One collaborating source in Seattle enrolled patients during active infection and followed them longitudinally through the course of disease. The collaborating institutions used their own protocols to collect whole blood in K2EDTA tubes. Collaborator samples were shipped for TCRbeta analysis as frozen whole blood, isolated PBMCs, or DNA extracted from either sample type. TCRbeta CDR3 regions were amplified from genomic DNA by means of the immunoSEQ Assay, a bias-controlled multiplex PCR. The source study handled its data this way. Within the assay, amplification of reference gene primers was used to estimate how many nucleated cells each sample contained. To quantify the absolute abundance of each unique TCRbeta CDR3 rearrangement, sequence reads were collapsed and filtered. For each sample, productive Simpson clonality was calculated as the square root of Simpson's diversity index over productive rearrangements. The source is immuneACCESS, and TCRdb retained only in-frame sequences with V and J called. Part of the clones is not carried over; for the studies checked, unresolved V genes explain less than half of this, and the remainder is unexplained. The DNA was the basis for D and trimming; V, J and clone size are from that table. Across this sample there are a few hundred thousand clones, with around 89% seen only once. Roughly 12% of the sample lies in the top ten.

The sample originates from a study of blood T cell repertoires in COVID-19 (dated by TCRdb to between 2020 and 2021). In the study overall: Samples from collaborators originated in the United States, Italy and Spain and spanned both the acute and convalescent phases of COVID-19. The material from the prospective study consisted of cDNA or gDNA derived from T cells, B-cell-depleted T cells, or PBMCs. Subjects who had been exposed to COVID-19, were actively infected with it, or had recovered from it provided the deeply sampled blood TCRbeta repertoires that made up the dataset. A freely available public database, intended as a resource for researchers studying the immune response to SARS-CoV-2, is where the repertoires were released. Samples were obtained from the ongoing ImmuneRACE study (first 160 participants) and from about 1,300 subjects provided by 6 global collaborators. Sample metadata almost always included a de-identified subject ID, COVID-19 status, age in years and sex. Where available, HLA class I and class II types were obtained from metadata supplied by the sample provider rather than from assay-based typing. The paper's findings and limits, for the study overall: Clinical and demographic metadata were provided uncurated, with the amount varying by source and participant.

The source is a woman in her fifties or sixties with COVID-19, enrolled during active disease. Sample: peripheral blood.

The sequence in DNA is TGTGCCAGCAGCGGAAGAGGAGGACCTGATCAGCCCCAGCATTTT. This yields the protein CASSGRGGPDQPQHF. The rearranged segments are TRBV25-1 and TRBJ1-5, with no confidently assigned D gene. CDR1 and CDR2, looked up from the germline V gene, are MGHDK and SYGVNS. Its CDR3 holds 15 amino acids, cysteine through phenylalanine. Only the CDR3 DNA is retained, 45 bases long and in frame from the first base. Between the V and J ends, shortened by 6 bases and 5 bases respectively, the junction contains 17 bases. Outside the CDR3, residues come from the reference TRBV25-1 and TRBJ1-5 proteins, so the full variable domain is: EADIYQTPRYLVIGTGKKITLECSQTMGHDKMYWYQQDPGMELHLIHYSYGVNSTEKGDLSSESTVSRIRTEHFPLTLESARPSHTSQYLCASSGRGGPDQPQHFGDGTRLSIL.